One TCR beta chain is described in this entry. Assay used: immunoSEQ multiplex PCR; TCRdb lists only in-frame clones, some missing. The top ten clones hold approximately 1.5% of a sample with some 200,000 clones, about 90% of them seen once. V shed 4 bases and J 5 bases; nucleotides not matched to a gene: 2. This CDR3 has 15 amino acids. CDR1 and CDR2 from the germline V gene are LGHDT and YNNKEL (reference sequence). The sample belongs to a study of blood T cell repertoires in COVID-19. The sequenced sample was peripheral blood. This clonotype originated in a man between 18 and 29 years old with active or convalescent COVID-19. The chain joins TRBV3-1 (or the pseudogene TRBV3-2) to TRBJ2-3; 14 bases map to TRBD2. The CDR3 loop reads CASSLGTSGGDTQYF. The CDR3 DNA reads TGTGCCAGCAGCCTCGGGACTAGCGGGGGAGATACGCAGTATTTT.